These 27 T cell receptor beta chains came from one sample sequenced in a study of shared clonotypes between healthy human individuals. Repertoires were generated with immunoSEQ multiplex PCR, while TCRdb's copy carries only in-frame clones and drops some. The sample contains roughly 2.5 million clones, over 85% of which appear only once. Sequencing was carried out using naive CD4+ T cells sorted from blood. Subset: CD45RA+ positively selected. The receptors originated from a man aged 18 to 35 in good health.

In DNA form, the CDR3 reads TGTGCCAGCAGTTTAGAAGACAGGTACGCCGGGGAGCTGTTTTTT. This translates into CASSLEDRYAGELFF. The genes are TRBV28 and TRBJ2-2, with D tentatively TRBD1 (6 bases). CDR1 is MDHEN and CDR2 is SYDVKM in the germline V gene. Trimming removed 2 bases at V and 6 bases at J, with 13 bases between. The CDR3 runs 15 residues.

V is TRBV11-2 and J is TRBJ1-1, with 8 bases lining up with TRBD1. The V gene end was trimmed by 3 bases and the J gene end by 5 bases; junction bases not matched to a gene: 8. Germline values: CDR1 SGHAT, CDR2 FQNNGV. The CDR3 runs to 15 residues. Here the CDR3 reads CASSFQGQGNTEAFF. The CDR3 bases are TGTGCCAGCAGCTTCCAAGGACAGGGAAATACTGAAGCTTTCTTT.

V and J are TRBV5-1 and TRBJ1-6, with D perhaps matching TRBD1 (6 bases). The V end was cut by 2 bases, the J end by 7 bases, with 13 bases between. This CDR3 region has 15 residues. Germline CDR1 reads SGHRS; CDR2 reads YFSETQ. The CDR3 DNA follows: TGCGCCAGCAGCTTTTATCAGGGGCCCAATTCACCCCTCCACTTT. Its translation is CASSFYQGPNSPLHF.

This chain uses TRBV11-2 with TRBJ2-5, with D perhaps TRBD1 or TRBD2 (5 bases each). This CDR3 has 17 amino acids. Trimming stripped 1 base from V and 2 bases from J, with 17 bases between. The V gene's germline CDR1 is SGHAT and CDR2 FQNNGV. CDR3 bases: TGTGCCAGCAGCTTAGTGGGGTGGTCGGGGCCACAAGAGACCCAGTACTTC. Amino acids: CASSLVGWSGPQETQYF. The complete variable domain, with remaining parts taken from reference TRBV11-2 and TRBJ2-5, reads EAGVAQSPRYKIIEKRQSVAFWCNPISGHATLYWYQQILGQGPKLLIQFQNNGVVDDSQLPKDRFSAERLKGVDSTLKIQPAKLEDSAVYLCASSLVGWSGPQETQYFGPGTRLLVL.

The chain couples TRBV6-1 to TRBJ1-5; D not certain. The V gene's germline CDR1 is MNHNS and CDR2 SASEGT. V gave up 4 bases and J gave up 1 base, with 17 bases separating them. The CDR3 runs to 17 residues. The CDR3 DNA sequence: TGTGCCAGCAGTGGGTACAGTGATGTACCCAGCAATCAGCCCCAGCATTTT. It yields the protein CASSGYSDVPSNQPQHF.

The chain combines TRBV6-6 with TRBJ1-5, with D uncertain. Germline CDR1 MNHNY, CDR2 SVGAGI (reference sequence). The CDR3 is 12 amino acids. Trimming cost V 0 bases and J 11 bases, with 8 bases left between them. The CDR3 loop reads CASSYSSGAQHF. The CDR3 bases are TGTGCCAGCAGTTACTCGTCCGGGGCCCAGCATTTT.

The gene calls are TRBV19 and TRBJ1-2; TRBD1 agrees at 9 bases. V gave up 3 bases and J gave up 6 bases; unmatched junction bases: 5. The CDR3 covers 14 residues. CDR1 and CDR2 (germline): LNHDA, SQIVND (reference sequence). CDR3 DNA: TGTGCCAGTAGTATGGGGACAGGGTCACATGGCTACACCTTC. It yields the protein CASSMGTGSHGYTF.

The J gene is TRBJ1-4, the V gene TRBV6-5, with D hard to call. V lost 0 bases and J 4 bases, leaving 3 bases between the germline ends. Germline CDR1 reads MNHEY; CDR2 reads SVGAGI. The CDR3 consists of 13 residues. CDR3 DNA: TGTGCCAGCAGTTACTCGAATAATGAAAAACTGTTTTTT. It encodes CASSYSNNEKLFF.

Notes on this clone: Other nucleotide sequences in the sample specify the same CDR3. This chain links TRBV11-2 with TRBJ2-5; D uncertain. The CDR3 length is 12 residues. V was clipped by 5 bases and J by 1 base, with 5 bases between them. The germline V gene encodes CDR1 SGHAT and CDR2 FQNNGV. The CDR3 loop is CASSRIQETQYF. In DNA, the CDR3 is TGTGCCAGCAGCCGGATCCAAGAGACCCAGTACTTC.

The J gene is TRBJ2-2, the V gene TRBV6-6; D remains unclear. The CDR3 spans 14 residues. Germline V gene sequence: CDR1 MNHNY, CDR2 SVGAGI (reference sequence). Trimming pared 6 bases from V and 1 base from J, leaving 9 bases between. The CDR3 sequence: CASRDSMNTGELFF. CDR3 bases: TGTGCCAGCAGGGATTCAATGAACACCGGGGAGCTGTTTTTT.

CDR3 coding DNA: TGTGCCAGCAGTTCGAGGGGCGGACAGGGGGCGTACGAGCAGTACTTC. Translating gives CASSSRGGQGAYEQYF. The V gene is TRBV6-5, the J gene TRBJ2-7, with 11 bases matching TRBD1. The CDR3 is 16 amino acids. V lost 4 bases and J lost 4; bases outside the gene matches: 9. Germline-derived CDR1 and CDR2 are MNHEY and SVGAGI.

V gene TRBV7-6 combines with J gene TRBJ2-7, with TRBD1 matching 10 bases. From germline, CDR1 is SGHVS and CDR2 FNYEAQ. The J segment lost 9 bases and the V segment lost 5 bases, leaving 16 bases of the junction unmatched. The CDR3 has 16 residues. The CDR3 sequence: CASSPYRTGGALRQYF. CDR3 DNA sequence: TGTGCCAGCAGCCCCTACCGGACAGGGGGTGCCCTAAGGCAGTACTTC. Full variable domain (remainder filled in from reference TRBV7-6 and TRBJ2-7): GAGVSQSPRYKVTKRGQDVALRCDPISGHVSLYWYRQALGQGPEFLTYFNYEAQQDKSGLPNDRFSAERPEGSISTLTIQRTEQRDSAMYRCASSPYRTGGALRQYFGPGTRLTVT.

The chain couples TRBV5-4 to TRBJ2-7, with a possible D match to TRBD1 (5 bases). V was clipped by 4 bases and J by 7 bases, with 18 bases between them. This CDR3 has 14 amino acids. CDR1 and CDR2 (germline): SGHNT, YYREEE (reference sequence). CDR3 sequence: CASSLGHASGEQYF. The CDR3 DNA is TGTGCCAGCAGCCTAGGCCATGCGTCAGGGGAGCAGTACTTC.

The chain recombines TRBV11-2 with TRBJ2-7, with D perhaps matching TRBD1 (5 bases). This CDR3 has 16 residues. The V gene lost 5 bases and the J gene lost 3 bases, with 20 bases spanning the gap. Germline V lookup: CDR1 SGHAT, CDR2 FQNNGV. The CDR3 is CASSQNQGNRGYEQYF. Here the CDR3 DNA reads TGTGCCAGCAGCCAGAATCAGGGAAATAGGGGCTACGAGCAGTACTTC.

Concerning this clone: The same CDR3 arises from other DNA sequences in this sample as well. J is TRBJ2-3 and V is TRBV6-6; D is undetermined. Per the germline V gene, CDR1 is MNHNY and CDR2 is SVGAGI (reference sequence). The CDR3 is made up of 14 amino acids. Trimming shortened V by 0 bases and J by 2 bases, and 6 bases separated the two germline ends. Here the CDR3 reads CASSYSLNTDTQYF. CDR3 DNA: TGTGCCAGCAGTTACTCTTTGAACACAGATACGCAGTATTTT.

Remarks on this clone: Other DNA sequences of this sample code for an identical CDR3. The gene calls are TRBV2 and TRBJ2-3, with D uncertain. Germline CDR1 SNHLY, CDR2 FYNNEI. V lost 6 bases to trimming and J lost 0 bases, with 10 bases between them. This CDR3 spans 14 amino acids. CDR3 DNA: TGTGCCAGCAGAGCAGGTGGTAGCACAGATACGCAGTATTTT. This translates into CASRAGGSTDTQYF.

The CDR3 bases are TGTGCCAGCAGCTTATCCCCTCCCATCACCTTCACAGATACGCAGTATTTT. Its protein is CASSLSPPITFTDTQYF. The rearrangement links TRBV7-2 to TRBJ2-3; D unresolved. Germline V gene sequence: CDR1 SGHTA, CDR2 FQGNSA. The CDR3 loop spans 17 amino acids. The V end was cut by 2 bases, the J end by 2 bases, with 17 bases between.

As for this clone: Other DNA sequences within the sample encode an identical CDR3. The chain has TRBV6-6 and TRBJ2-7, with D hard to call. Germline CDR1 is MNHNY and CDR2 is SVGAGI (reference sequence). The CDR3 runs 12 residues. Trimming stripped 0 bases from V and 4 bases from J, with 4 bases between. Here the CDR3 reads CASSYSTYEQYF. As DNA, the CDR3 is TGTGCCAGCAGTTACTCGACGTACGAGCAGTACTTC.

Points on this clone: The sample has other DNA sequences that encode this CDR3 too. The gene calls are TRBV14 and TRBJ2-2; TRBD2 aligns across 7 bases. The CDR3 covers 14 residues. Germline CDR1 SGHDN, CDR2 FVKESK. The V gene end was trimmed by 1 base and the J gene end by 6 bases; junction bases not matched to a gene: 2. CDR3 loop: CASSQVRGAGELFF. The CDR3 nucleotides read TGTGCCAGCAGCCAAGTCCGGGGGGCCGGGGAGCTGTTTTTT.

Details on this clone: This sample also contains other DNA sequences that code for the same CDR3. The CDR3 region is CASSIQADQPQHF. CDR3 nucleotide sequence: TGTGCCAGTAGTATACAGGCCGATCAGCCCCAGCATTTT. The rearrangement links TRBV19 to TRBJ1-5; D remains unclear. Germline CDR1 reads LNHDA; CDR2 reads SQIVND (reference sequence). There are 13 residues in the CDR3. Trimming shortened V by 2 bases and J by 5 bases, and 7 bases separated the two germline ends. The full variable domain, completed using reference TRBV19 and TRBJ1-5, is DGGITQSPKYLFRKEGQNVTLSCEQNLNHDAMYWYRQDPGQGLRLIYYSQIVNDFQKGDIAEGYSVSREKKESFPLTVTSAQKNPTAFYLCASSIQADQPQHFGDGTRLSIL.

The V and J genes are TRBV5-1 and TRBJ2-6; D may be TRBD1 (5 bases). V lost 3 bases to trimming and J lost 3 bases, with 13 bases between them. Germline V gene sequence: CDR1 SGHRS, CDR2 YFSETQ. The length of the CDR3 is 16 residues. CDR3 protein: CASSWGVPGGANVLTF. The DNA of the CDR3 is TGCGCCAGCAGCTGGGGCGTCCCGGGTGGGGCCAACGTCCTGACTTTC.

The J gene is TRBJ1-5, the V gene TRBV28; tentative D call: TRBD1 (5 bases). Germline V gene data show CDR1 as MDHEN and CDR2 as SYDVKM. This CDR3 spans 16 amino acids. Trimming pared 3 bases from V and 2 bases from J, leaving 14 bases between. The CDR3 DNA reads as TGTGCCAGCAGTTTGTCCGCCCCGGGGGGCAATCAGCCCCAGCATTTT. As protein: CASSLSAPGGNQPQHF. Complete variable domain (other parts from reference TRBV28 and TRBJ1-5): DVKVTQSSRYLVKRTGEKVFLECVQDMDHENMFWYRQDPGLGLRLIYFSYDVKMKEKGDIPEGYSVSREKKERFSLILESASTNQTSMYLCASSLSAPGGNQPQHFGDGTRLSIL.

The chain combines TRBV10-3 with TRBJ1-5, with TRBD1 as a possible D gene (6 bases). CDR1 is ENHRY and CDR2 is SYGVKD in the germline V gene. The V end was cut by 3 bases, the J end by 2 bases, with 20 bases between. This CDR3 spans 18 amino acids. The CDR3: CAISEFRTGAGGNQPQHF. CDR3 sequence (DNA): TGTGCCATCAGTGAATTTAGGACTGGAGCAGGGGGCAATCAGCCCCAGCATTTT.

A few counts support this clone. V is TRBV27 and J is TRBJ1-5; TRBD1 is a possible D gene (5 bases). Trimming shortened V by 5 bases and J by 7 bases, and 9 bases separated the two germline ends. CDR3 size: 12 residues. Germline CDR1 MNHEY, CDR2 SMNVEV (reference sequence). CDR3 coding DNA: TGTGCCAGCAGTCCGGGACTACAGCCCCAGCATTTT. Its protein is CASSPGLQPQHF.

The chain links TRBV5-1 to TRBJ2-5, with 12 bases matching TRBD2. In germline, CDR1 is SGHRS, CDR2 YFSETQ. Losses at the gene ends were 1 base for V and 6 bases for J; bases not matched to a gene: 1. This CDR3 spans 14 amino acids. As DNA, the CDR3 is TGCGCCAGCAGCTTGACTAGCGGGGGGCAGACCCAGTACTTC. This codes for CASSLTSGGQTQYF.

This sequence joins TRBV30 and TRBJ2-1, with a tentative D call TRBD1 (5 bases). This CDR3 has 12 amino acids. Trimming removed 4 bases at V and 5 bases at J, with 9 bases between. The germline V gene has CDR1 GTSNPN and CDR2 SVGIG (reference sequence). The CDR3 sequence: CAWKGNDNEQFF. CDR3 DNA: TGTGCCTGGAAGGGGAATGACAATGAGCAGTTCTTC. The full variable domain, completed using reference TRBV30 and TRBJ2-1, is SQTIHQWPATLVQPVGSPLSLECTVEGTSNPNLYWYRQAAGRGLQLLFYSVGIGQISSEVPQNLSASRPQDRQFILSSKKLLLSDSGFYLCAWKGNDNEQFFGPGTRLTVL.

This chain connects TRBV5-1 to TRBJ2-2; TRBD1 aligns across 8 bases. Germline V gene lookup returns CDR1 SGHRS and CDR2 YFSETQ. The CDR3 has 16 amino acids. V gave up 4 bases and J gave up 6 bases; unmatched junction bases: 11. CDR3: CASSIGQGWVPGELFF. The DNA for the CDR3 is TGCGCCAGCAGCATTGGACAGGGTTGGGTCCCCGGGGAGCTGTTTTTT.